The entry that follows covers one T cell receptor beta chain sequence. The antigen is not known. Timing groups of about 4 and about 12 weeks for second doses were pooled. Sequencing was performed with immunoSEQ multiplex PCR; in TCRdb, only in-frame clones are kept and a portion is missing. The data hold about 130,000 clones, with roughly 92% observed a single time. This CDR3 spans 14 amino acids. V was trimmed by 5 bases and J by 3 bases, leaving 14 bases between them. The germline gives CDR1 SGHRS, CDR2 YFSETQ. These data are taken from a study of T cell responses to AZD1222 COVID-19 vaccine. Study results and caveats: Only after the peak T cell response were repertoires sampled. Across spike, vaccine-associated CD4 TCRs were found, dominant at 160-218 and 743-854. White British people made up most donors, females outnumbered males, and clonal diversity was possibly underestimated.

The material sequenced was peripheral blood, taken 28 days after the second AZD1222 dose. The V call is TRBV5-1, the J call TRBJ1-1; D is unresolved. The TCR originated in an adult who received the AZD1222 COVID-19 vaccine. CDR3 nucleotides: TGCGCCAGCAGGTCCCTGCTTCGGGACACTGAAGCTTTCTTT. Encoded protein: CASRSLLRDTEAFF.